The clone carrying this TCR beta chain was seen at least ten times. This sample was taken from a study of T-cell reconstitution after alpha-beta-depleted transplantation in children. The TCRbeta library incorporated unique molecular identifiers. TCRdb passed the PCR reads through MiXCR, listing each CDR3 protein once. The table shows 90,000 to 130,000 distinct CDR3 sequences, with 6.4% occurring only once. Germline loops: CDR1 LGHNA, CDR2 YSLEER. CDR3 length equals 16 residues. The J segment lost 8 bases and the V segment lost 2 bases, leaving 12 bases of the junction unmatched. Source: PBMCs, mostly from graft donor cells, taken 360 days after TCRalphabeta/CD19-depleted stem cell transplant. The TCR originated in a male patient aged 2 to 9 who had a stem cell transplant for acute lymphoblastic leukemia, so the T cells may come from the graft donor. V is TRBV4-3 and J is TRBJ1-2; TRBD1 aligns across 9 bases. CDR3: CASSQPGTGFLDGYTF. The CDR3 nucleotides read TGCGCCAGCAGCCAACCCGGGACAGGGTTCTTGGACGGCTACACCTTC.